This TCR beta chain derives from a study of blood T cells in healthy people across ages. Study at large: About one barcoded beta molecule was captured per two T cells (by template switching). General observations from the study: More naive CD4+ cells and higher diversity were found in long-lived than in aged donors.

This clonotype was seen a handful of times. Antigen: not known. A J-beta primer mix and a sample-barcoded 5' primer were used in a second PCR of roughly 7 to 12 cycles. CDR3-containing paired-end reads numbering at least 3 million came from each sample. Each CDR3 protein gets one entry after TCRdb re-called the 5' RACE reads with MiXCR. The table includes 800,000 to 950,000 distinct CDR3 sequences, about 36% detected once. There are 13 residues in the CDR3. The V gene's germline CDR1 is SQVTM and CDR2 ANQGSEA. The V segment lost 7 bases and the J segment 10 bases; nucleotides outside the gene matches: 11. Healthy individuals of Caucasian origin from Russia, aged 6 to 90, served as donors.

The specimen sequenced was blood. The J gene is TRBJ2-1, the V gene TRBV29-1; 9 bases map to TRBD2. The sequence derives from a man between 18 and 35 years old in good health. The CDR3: CSAVAGASREQFF. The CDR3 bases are TGCAGCGCCGTAGCGGGGGCCTCGAGAGAGCAGTTCTTC.